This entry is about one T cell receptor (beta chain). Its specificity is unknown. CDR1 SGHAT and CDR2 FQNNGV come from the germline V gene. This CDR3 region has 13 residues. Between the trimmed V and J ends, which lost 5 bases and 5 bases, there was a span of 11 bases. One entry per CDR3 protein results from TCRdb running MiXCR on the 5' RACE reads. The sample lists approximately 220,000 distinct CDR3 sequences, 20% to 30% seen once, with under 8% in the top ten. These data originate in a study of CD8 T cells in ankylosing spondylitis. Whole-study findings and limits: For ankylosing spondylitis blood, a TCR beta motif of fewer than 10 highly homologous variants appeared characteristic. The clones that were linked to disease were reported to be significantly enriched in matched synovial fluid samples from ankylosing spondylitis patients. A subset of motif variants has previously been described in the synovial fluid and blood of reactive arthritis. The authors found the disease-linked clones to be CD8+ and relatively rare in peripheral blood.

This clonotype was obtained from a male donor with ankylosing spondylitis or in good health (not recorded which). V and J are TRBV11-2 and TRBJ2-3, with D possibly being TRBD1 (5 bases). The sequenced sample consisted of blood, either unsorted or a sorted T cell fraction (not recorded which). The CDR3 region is CASSPGHRDTQYF. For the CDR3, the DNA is TGTGCCAGCAGCCCTGGACACCGAGATACGCAGTATTTT.